The TCR beta chain described here comes from a study of beta chain features in type 1 diabetes. Of the isolated RNA, all was reverse transcribed, and so the sequenced material was expressed TCRB transcripts. Produced via immunoSEQ multiplex PCR; TCRdb's table is partial and in-frame only. The profile shows some 330,000 clones, 10% to 15% of them singletons. The V and J ends lost 9 bases and 0 bases respectively, with 15 bases between them. The CDR3 length is 15 residues. Germline CDR1 and CDR2: MNHNY and SVGAGI (reference sequence). The collection from each donor was one heparinised blood draw averaging about 116 mL. Study-wide findings and caveats: Patients with Type 1 diabetes showed moderately but significantly shorter TCRB CDR3s in all four CD4+ subsets.

This clone was seen only a few times. The antigen is undetermined. This clonotype originated in a woman aged 18-29 years with type 1 diabetes. Specimen: naive CD4+ T cells from blood. The genes are TRBV6-6 and TRBJ2-1; perhaps TRBD1 as D (7 bases). In DNA form, the CDR3 reads TGTGCCAGTCTGCGGGACAGTGGCTCCTACAATGAGCAGTTCTTC. Its protein is CASLRDSGSYNEQFF.